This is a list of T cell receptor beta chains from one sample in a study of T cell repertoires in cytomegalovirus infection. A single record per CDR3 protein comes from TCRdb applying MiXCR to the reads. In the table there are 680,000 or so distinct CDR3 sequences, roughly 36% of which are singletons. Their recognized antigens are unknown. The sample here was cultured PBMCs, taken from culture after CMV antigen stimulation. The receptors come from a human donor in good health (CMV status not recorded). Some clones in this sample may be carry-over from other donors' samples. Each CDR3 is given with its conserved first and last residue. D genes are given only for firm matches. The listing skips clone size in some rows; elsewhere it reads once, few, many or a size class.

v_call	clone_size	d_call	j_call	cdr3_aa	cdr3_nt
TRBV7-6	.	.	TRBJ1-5	CASSRDLGQPQHF	TGTGCCAGCAGTCGCGATCTGGGTCAGCCCCAGCATTTT
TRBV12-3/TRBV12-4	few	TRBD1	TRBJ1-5	CASSPWTGGFSNQPQHF	TGTGCCAGCAGTCCTTGGACAGGGGGCTTTAGCAATCAGCCCCAGCATTTT
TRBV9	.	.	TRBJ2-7	CASSLSSQGSYEQYF	TGTGCCAGCAGCCTCTCTTCGCAGGGGTCCTACGAGCAGTACTTC
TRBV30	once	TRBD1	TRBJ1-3	CAWSTGGGNTIYF	TGTGCCTGGAGTACAGGGGGAGGAAACACCATATATTTT
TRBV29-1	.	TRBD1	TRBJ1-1	CSANRGRGEAFF	TGCAGCGCGAACAGGGGCAGAGGTGAAGCTTTCTTT
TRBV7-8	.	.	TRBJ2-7	CASSSTDGLYEQYF	TGTGCCAGCAGCTCCACCGACGGGCTATACGAGCAGTACTTC
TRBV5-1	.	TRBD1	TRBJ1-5	CANLTGTAYSNQPQHF	TGCGCCAACCTAACCGGGACAGCTTATAGCAATCAGCCCCAGCATTTT
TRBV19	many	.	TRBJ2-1	CASSEAYNEQFF	TGTGCCAGTAGTGAGGCCTACAATGAGCAGTTCTTC
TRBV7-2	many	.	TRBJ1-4	CASSLERIGLGEKLFF	TGTGCCAGCAGCTTAGAAAGGATCGGCTTGGGTGAAAAACTGTTTTTT
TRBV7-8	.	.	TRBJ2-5	CASSESDRRSFAF	TGTGCCAGCAGCGAGTCCGACAGGCGGTCTTTTGCGTTC
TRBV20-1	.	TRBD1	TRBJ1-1	CSARDLIRQGDRKAFF	TGCAGTGCTAGAGATCTAATTCGCCAGGGGGACAGGAAAGCTTTCTTT
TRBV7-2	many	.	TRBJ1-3	CASSLGQGNTIYF	TGTGCCAGCAGCTTAGGGCAGGGAAACACCATATATTTT
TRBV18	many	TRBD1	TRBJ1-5	CASSPQGSNQPQHF	TGTGCCAGCAGCCCACAGGGGAGCAATCAGCCCCAGCATTTT
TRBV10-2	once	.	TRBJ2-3	CASSDSMRGTDTQYF	TGCGCCAGCAGCGACTCAATGAGAGGCACAGATACGCAGTATTTT
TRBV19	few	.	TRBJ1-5	CASRLGGNQPQHF	TGTGCCAGTAGGCTAGGCGGGAATCAGCCCCAGCATTTT
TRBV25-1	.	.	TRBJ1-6	CASSATMRNNSPLHF	TGTGCCAGCAGTGCCACCATGCGGAATAATTCACCCCTCCACTTT
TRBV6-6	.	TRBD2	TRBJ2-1	CASSVTSGIYNEQFF	TGTGCCAGCAGTGTGACTAGCGGGATTTACAATGAGCAGTTCTTC
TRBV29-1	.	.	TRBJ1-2	CSLDGSGYTF	TGCAGTCTCGACGGGTCTGGCTACACCTTC
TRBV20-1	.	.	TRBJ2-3	CSARSGVSGYTDTQYF	TGCAGTGCTAGATCCGGGGTTAGCGGATACACAGATACGCAGTATTTT
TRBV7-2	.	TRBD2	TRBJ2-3	CASSLVRERADTQYF	TGTGCCAGCAGCTTAGTGCGGGAGCGCGCAGATACGCAGTATTTT
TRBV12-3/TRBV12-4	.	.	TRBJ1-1	CASSARAPLNEAFF	TGTGCCAGCAGTGCCCGGGCCCCCCTTAACGAAGCTTTCTTT
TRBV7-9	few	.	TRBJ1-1	CASSLGEANTEAFF	TGTGCCAGCAGCTTAGGGGAAGCGAACACTGAAGCTTTCTTT
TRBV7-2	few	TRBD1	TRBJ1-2	CASSQGGQPNYGYTF	TGTGCCAGCAGCCAAGGGGGACAGCCAAACTATGGCTACACCTTC
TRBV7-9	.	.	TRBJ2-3	CASSSDLPHTQYF	TGTGCCAGCAGCTCGGACCTGCCGCATACGCAGTATTTT
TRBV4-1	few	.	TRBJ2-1	CATSLRVMNNEQFF	TGCGCCACCAGCCTCAGGGTCATGAACAATGAGCAGTTCTTC
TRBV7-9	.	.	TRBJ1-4	CASSSTSTTNEKLFF	TGTGCCAGCAGCTCGACGTCTACAACTAATGAAAAACTGTTTTTT
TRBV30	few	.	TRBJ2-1	CAWSKLGSSYNEQFF	TGTGCCTGGAGCAAACTAGGTAGCTCCTACAATGAGCAGTTCTTC
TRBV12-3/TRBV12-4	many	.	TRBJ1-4	CASSPPGTNEKLFF	TGTGCCAGCAGTCCCCCGGGCACTAATGAAAAACTGTTTTTT
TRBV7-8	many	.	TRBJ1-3	CASSLAGRGFSGNTIYF	TGTGCCAGCAGCTTAGCGGGGAGAGGGTTTTCTGGAAACACCATATATTTT
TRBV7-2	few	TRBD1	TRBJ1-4	CASSPAGTGYEKLFF	TGTGCCAGCAGCCCCGCCGGGACAGGGTATGAAAAACTGTTTTTT
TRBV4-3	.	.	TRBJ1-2	CASSQEISSWTMVDGYTF	TGCGCCAGCAGCCAAGAGATTTCGAGCTGGACGATGGTCGATGGCTACACCTTC